A single sample gave rise to the 16 T cell receptor beta chains below, sequenced in a study of Graves' ophthalmopathy and Graves' hyperthyroidism (dated by TCRdb to 2016 to 2019). Sequencing relied on an Illumina HiSeq 2000. For repertoire sequencing, TCR beta CDR3 regions were amplified from RNA transcripts. HTBI primers and the Qiagen OneStep RT-PCR kit were used in a first-round RT-PCR, which was followed by a second-round multiplex PCR, size selection and purification. TCRdb reanalyzed the raw reads on its own, using fastp at Q25 for trimming and MiXCR for clone calling, and kept in-frame beta chains. Entries that share a CDR3 protein sequence are merged under the most common genes and DNA. The sample data list hundreds of thousands of distinct CDR3 sequences, and over 20% of these were observed just once. 7.1% of the sample is taken by the ten largest. Sequenced: peripheral blood. Receptor source: a woman aged 18-35 years with stable Graves' hyperthyroidism. Some clones in this sample may be carry-over from other donors' samples. Donor details come from another sample of the same person, matched by shared clones.

The sample holds a few counts of this clonotype. This chain links TRBV3-1 with TRBJ2-7; D possibly corresponds to TRBD1 (5 bases). Germline V CDR1 and CDR2: LGHDT, YNNKEL (reference sequence). Trimming shortened V by 2 bases and J by 3 bases, and 11 bases separated the two germline ends. This CDR3 is 14 amino acids long. The CDR3: CASSQFGHHYEQYF. The CDR3, as DNA: TGTGCCAGCAGCCAATTTGGACACCACTACGAGCAGTACTTC.

This chain joins TRBV27 and TRBJ1-5; weak D call: TRBD1 (6 bases). Germline V lookup: CDR1 MNHEY, CDR2 SMNVEV (reference sequence). Trimming pared 5 bases from V and 1 base from J, leaving 12 bases between. This CDR3 is 15 amino acids long. Here the CDR3 DNA reads TGTGCCAGCAGTCGGGGGGCCCTAAGCAATCAGCCCCAGCATTTT. Protein: CASSRGALSNQPQHF.

This clonotype was seen at least ten times. V and J are TRBV2 and TRBJ2-2, with 7 bases lining up with TRBD1. This CDR3 is built from 13 residues. CDR1 is SNHLY, CDR2 FYNNEI, per germline. V was pared by 7 bases and J by 5 bases, with 4 bases of the junction left unmatched. CDR3 sequence (DNA): TGTGCCAGCAAAACAGGGGTTACCGGGGAGCTGTTTTTT. Protein: CASKTGVTGELFF.

This clonotype was seen repeatedly, ten times or more. The chain recombines TRBV7-2 with TRBJ1-5; the D is unclear. Trimming left V 2 bases short and J 7 bases short, with 15 bases between. Germline CDR1 and CDR2: SGHTA and FQGNSA. The CDR3 totals 15 residues. This CDR3 is CASSLFPASGQPQHF. DNA of the CDR3: TGTGCCAGCAGCTTATTTCCAGCCTCGGGGCAGCCCCAGCATTTT.

With regard to this clonotype: A much more abundant neighbour one base away suggests this may be a read error. The missing conserved phenylalanine or tryptophan at the end of this CDR3 makes a read error likely. The rearrangement joins TRBV6-1 to TRBJ2-2; D remains unclear. Trimming took off 5 bases at V and 6 bases at J, with 4 bases between the two ends. The CDR3 has 11 residues. CDR1 is MNHNS, CDR2 SASEGT, per germline. The CDR3 nucleotides read TGTGCCAGCAGTCGAGCCGGGGAGCTGTTTTAT. Translating gives CASSRAGELFY.

The table lists this clonotype with a few counts. This chain joins TRBV7-3 and TRBJ2-5; 8 bases are a match to TRBD2. This CDR3 has 16 amino acids. Germline lookup yields CDR1 SGHTA and CDR2 FQGTGA. After removal of 1 base from V and 5 bases from J, the junction contained 9 bases not matched to a gene. This CDR3 is CASSLSGPGGLETQYF. CDR3 DNA sequence: TGTGCCAGCAGCTTAAGTGGGCCGGGGGGGTTGGAGACCCAGTACTTC.

This clonotype appeared a few times. The genes are TRBV10-2 and TRBJ2-7; 10 bases line up with TRBD1. Per germline, CDR1 WSHSY and CDR2 SAAADI. Losses at the gene ends were 2 bases for V and 4 bases for J; bases not matched to a gene: 14. The CDR3 consists of 18 residues. In DNA form, the CDR3 reads TGCGCCAGCAGTGAGGGCCCGGGACAGGGGAATAGGTGGTACGAGCAGTACTTC. This gives the protein CASSEGPGQGNRWYEQYF.

The table lists this clonotype with a few counts. The chain joins TRBV19 to TRBJ2-5, with 7 bases identical to TRBD1. Per the germline V gene, CDR1 is LNHDA and CDR2 is SQIVND (reference sequence). This CDR3 contains 15 residues. The trim removed 4 bases at V and 2 bases at J, leaving 7 bases unmatched. As DNA, the CDR3 is TGTGCCAGTAGTACCTCCGGGACAGAGCAAGAGACCCAGTACTTC. Its translation: CASSTSGTEQETQYF.

This clonotype was recorded at least ten times. The chain carries TRBV20-1 and TRBJ1-2; D is unresolved. Trimming shortened V by 0 bases and J by 2 bases, and 10 bases separated the two germline ends. Germline CDR1 reads DFQATT; CDR2 reads SNEGSKA (reference sequence). This CDR3 is built from 14 residues. The CDR3 sequence is CSAREASQNYGYTF. For the CDR3, the DNA is TGCAGTGCTAGAGAGGCCAGCCAAAACTATGGCTACACCTTC.

This chain connects TRBV24-1 to TRBJ1-5; D not resolved. Germline V gives CDR1 KGHDR, CDR2 SFDVKD. The V gene lost 4 bases and the J gene lost 6 bases, with 12 bases spanning the gap. The CDR3 spans 14 residues. The CDR3 loop reads CATSDHVRGQPQHF. DNA of the CDR3: TGTGCCACCAGTGACCACGTTCGGGGTCAGCCCCAGCATTTT.

The chain joins TRBV6-1 to TRBJ2-7; D is perhaps TRBD1 (6 bases). The CDR3 has 13 amino acids. Deletions cut 7 bases from V and 7 bases from J, with 17 bases between. Germline loops: CDR1 MNHNS, CDR2 SASEGT. CDR3 DNA sequence: TGTGCCAGCACGCAGGGCCCTGACAGGGAGCAGTACTTC. It specifies CASTQGPDREQYF.

This clonotype was recorded many times. The chain employs TRBV10-3 and TRBJ2-7; 9 bases fit TRBD2. This CDR3 is 14 amino acids long. CDR1 and CDR2 from the germline V gene are ENHRY and SYGVKD. J gave up 4 bases and V 2 bases, and 3 bases lay outside the gene matches. CDR3 coding DNA: TGTGCCATCAGTGAGGCGGGAGGGCCATACGAGCAGTACTTC. Its protein product is CAISEAGGPYEQYF.

The rearrangement uses TRBV6-5 and TRBJ2-5; D is tentatively TRBD1 or TRBD2 (5 bases each). V was clipped by 1 base and J by 4 bases, with 13 bases between them. Germline V gene sequence: CDR1 MNHEY, CDR2 SVGAGI. The CDR3 runs to 15 residues. CDR3 amino acids: CASSYLGLGGETQYF. The CDR3 DNA is TGTGCCAGCAGTTACTTAGGGCTTGGGGGAGAGACCCAGTACTTC.

This chain links TRBV11-1 with TRBJ2-6; 7 bases align to TRBD1. CDR3 length equals 17 residues. Germline V gene lookup returns CDR1 SGHAT and CDR2 FQDESV (reference sequence). V lost 5 bases and J lost 3; bases outside the gene matches: 10. CDR3 DNA: TGTGCCAGCAGCCTATGGACAGGCCCGCGTGGGGCCAACGTCCTGACTTTC. It specifies CASSLWTGPRGANVLTF.

This clonotype was observed many times. The J gene is TRBJ2-5, the V gene TRBV5-4; the D gene could be TRBD1 or TRBD2 (5 bases each). V was cut by 3 bases and J by 3 bases, with 30 bases left in between. The CDR3 is made up of 20 amino acids. Germline V lookup: CDR1 SGHNT, CDR2 YYREEE (reference sequence). As DNA, the CDR3 is TGTGCCAGCAGCTGTAATGGATGTGGGGACCCGAGGGACGGAGAAGAGACCCAGTACTTC. This codes for CASSCNGCGDPRDGEETQYF.

V usage is TRBV12-3 or TRBV12-4 and J usage is TRBJ1-2, with a tentative D call TRBD1 (6 bases). The CDR3 sequence is 14 residues long. The V gene lost 7 bases and the J gene lost 4 bases, with 16 bases spanning the gap. CDR3 sequence reads: CASTRQGRPYGYTF. Here the CDR3 DNA reads TGTGCCAGCACCAGGCAGGGGAGACCCTATGGCTACACCTTC.